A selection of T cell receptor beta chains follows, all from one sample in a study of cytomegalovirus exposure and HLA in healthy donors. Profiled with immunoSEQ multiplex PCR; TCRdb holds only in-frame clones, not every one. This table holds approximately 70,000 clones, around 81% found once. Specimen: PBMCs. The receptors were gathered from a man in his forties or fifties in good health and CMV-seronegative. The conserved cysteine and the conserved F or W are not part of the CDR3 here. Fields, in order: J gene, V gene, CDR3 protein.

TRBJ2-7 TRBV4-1 ASSQMGLSEQY
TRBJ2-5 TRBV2 ASSFRTSHAQY
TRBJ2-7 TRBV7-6 ASTWKAFAFSEEQY
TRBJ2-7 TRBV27 ASSPMRNLGSYEQY
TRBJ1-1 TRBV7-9 ASRRWTDYRAEAF
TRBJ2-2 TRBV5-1 ASSLSGSNTGELF
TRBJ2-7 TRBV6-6 ASSTRGGAYEQY
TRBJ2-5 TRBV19 ASKTGQGGETQY
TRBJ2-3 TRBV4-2 ASSQAHVTDTQY
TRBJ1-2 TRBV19 ASSADRGHGYT
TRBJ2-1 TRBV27 ASRSQSYNEQF
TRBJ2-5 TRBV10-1 ASSRAVRETQY
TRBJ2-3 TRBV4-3 ASSLNTGRGTDTQY
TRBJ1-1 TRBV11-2 ASSFDGGGTEAF
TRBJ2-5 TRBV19 ASSLPTGGRETQY
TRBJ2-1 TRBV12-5 ASGPDRPRSNEQF
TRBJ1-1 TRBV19 ASRDDFRKNTEAF
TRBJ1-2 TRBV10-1 ASSESTSYGYT
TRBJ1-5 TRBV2 ASSDEGTGFQPQH
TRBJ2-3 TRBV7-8 ASSLRTSGIDTQY
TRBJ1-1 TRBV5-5 ASSPLFPNTEAF
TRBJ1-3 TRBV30 AWSAGGNTIY
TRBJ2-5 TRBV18 ASSFTSGQETQY
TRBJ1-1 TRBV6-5 ASSYAKGAEAF